Shown below are 19 T cell receptor beta chains from a single sample sequenced in a study of blood T cell repertoires in COVID-19. Profiling relied on immunoSEQ multiplex PCR, and the TCRdb table lists in-frame clones only, not all of them. In the table there are 120,000 to 150,000 clones, roughly 79% of which are singletons. Sequenced input: peripheral blood. These receptor sequences come from a human donor with acute or convalescent COVID-19. The donor label of this sample is uncertain.

V and J are TRBV27 and TRBJ1-2; D is unresolved. Per the germline V gene, CDR1 is MNHEY and CDR2 is SMNVEV (reference sequence). This CDR3 is 16 amino acids long. V was pared by 2 bases and J by 1 base, with 14 bases between. The CDR3 nucleotides read TGTGCCAGCAGTTTAAGAGGGTCCCCCATTAACTATGGCTACACCTTC. This encodes CASSLRGSPINYGYTF.

The J gene is TRBJ1-4, the V gene TRBV29-1; D may be TRBD1 (6 bases). Germline assignment: CDR1 SQVTM and CDR2 ANQGSEA. The CDR3 sequence is 14 residues long. Trimming pared 1 base from V and 5 bases from J, leaving 11 bases between. CDR3 sequence reads: CSVEGAGVNEKLFF. The CDR3 coding sequence is TGCAGCGTTGAAGGGGCAGGGGTAAATGAAAAACTGTTTTTT.

A note on this clone: Within the sample, other DNA sequences also encode this same CDR3. V usage is TRBV10-1 and J usage is TRBJ1-2; 8 bases map to TRBD1. CDR1 WNHNN and CDR2 SYGVQD come from the germline V gene (reference sequence). CDR3 size: 17 residues. Trimming cost V 6 bases and J 4 bases; bases outside gene matches: 16. The CDR3 here is CASRVPGQDPFLYGYTF. The CDR3, as DNA: TGCGCCAGCAGAGTTCCGGGACAGGATCCATTCCTCTATGGCTACACCTTC.

This clone appeared once. The chain links TRBV7-2 to TRBJ1-4; 8 positions match TRBD1. V shed 5 bases and J 1 base; nucleotides not matched to a gene: 6. The length of the CDR3 is 16 residues. Germline V gives CDR1 SGHTA, CDR2 FQGNSA. For the CDR3, the DNA is TGTGCCAGCAGCCAACGACAGGGGAGAACTAATGAAAAACTGTTTTTT. This sequence encodes CASSQRQGRTNEKLFF. Full variable domain (missing parts from reference TRBV7-2 and TRBJ1-4): GAGVSQSPSNKVTEKGKDVELRCDPISGHTALYWYRQSLGQGLEFLIYFQGNSAPDKSGLPSDRFSAERTGGSVSTLTIQRTQQEDSAVYLCASSQRQGRTNEKLFFGSGTQLSVL.

This clone appeared once. This chain uses TRBV6-4 with TRBJ1-2; TRBD1 agrees at 8 bases. In germline, CDR1 is MRHNA, CDR2 SNTAGT. The CDR3 has 13 residues. The junction had 7 bases not matched to a gene; V was cut back by 5 bases and J by 8 bases. For the CDR3, the DNA is TGTGCCAGCAGTCCTGACAGGGGACGGGGCTACACCTTC. This gives the protein CASSPDRGRGYTF.

This chain links TRBV9 with TRBJ1-3; TRBD1 matches at 7 bases. Germline loops: CDR1 SGDLS, CDR2 YYNGEE. V shed 4 bases and J 0 bases; nucleotides not matched to a gene: 4. The length of the CDR3 is 15 residues. CDR3 sequence: CASSLGQSSGNTIYF. The CDR3 DNA reads as TGTGCCAGCAGCCTGGGACAGAGCTCTGGAAACACCATATATTTT.

The chain is built from TRBV25-1 and TRBJ1-2; a possible D gene is TRBD1 (6 bases). Germline V gives CDR1 MGHDK, CDR2 SYGVNS. CDR3 length: 12 residues. Trimming stripped 5 bases from V and 7 bases from J, with 11 bases between. The CDR3 loop is CASSQGWAGYTF. Here the CDR3 DNA reads TGTGCCAGCAGTCAGGGGTGGGCTGGCTACACCTTC.

To note about this clone: The junction does not match germline at one end; this may be a read error. The chain recombines TRBV7-7 with TRBJ2-1; 7 nucleotides align to TRBD2. This CDR3 region has 14 residues. The germline V gene has CDR1 SSHAT and CDR2 FNYEAQ (reference sequence). The CDR3: CASSLGTIYNEQFF. The CDR3 DNA is TGTGCTAGCAGCTTAGGGACTATTTACAATGAGCAGTTCTTC.

The chain has TRBV9 and TRBJ2-3; weak D call: TRBD1 (5 bases). V lost 1 base to trimming and J lost 4 bases, with 7 bases between them. Germline V gene sequence: CDR1 SGDLS, CDR2 YYNGEE. The CDR3 covers 13 residues. The CDR3 nucleotides are TGTGCCAGCAGCGTACAGGGCCCAGATACGCAGTATTTT. Encoded protein: CASSVQGPDTQYF.

This clone has just a few counts. The rearrangement links TRBV5-4 to TRBJ1-1; unclear D gene. The CDR3 sequence is 12 residues long. Germline V gene sequence: CDR1 SGHNT, CDR2 YYREEE (reference sequence). V lost 4 bases to trimming and J lost 5 bases, with 9 bases between them. DNA for the CDR3: TGTGCCAGCAGCCCACCGGGGACTGAAGCTTTCTTT. Translating it yields CASSPPGTEAFF.

The chain combines TRBV6-6 with TRBJ1-2; D is unresolved. The germline V and J ends were trimmed by 8 bases and 5 bases, with 18 bases remaining between them. This CDR3 has 14 amino acids. Per germline, CDR1 MNHNY and CDR2 SVGAGI (reference sequence). CDR3 DNA sequence: TGTGCCAGCTTAGAGGCGCCCGCTGGTTATGGCTACACCTTC. Its translation: CASLEAPAGYGYTF.

The gene calls are TRBV18 and TRBJ1-2, with D possibly being TRBD1 (5 bases). The CDR3 spans 14 residues. Between the trimmed V and J ends, which lost 3 bases and 0 bases, there was a span of 8 bases. CDR1 is KGHSH and CDR2 is LQKENI in the germline V gene. As DNA, the CDR3 is TGTGCCAGCTCACCCGACAGCCCTAACTATGGCTACACCTTC. Residues: CASSPDSPNYGYTF.

V and J are TRBV5-4 and TRBJ1-1, with D possibly TRBD1 on 5 matching bases. This CDR3 has 15 residues. Trimming pared 1 base from V and 3 bases from J, leaving 13 bases between. Germline CDR1 SGHNT, CDR2 YYREEE (reference sequence). Here the CDR3 DNA reads TGTGCCAGCAGCTTGCGAATTGACAGCTACACTGAAGCTTTCTTT. Its protein is CASSLRIDSYTEAFF.

J is TRBJ2-1 and V is TRBV24-1; TRBD2 matches at 13 bases. With 3 bases clipped from V and 1 base from J, the junction kept 2 bases outside the gene matches. CDR3 length: 17 residues. Germline V gives CDR1 KGHDR, CDR2 SFDVKD. The CDR3 bases are TGTGCCACCAGTGATGCGACTAGCGGGGGGTCCTACAATGAGCAGTTCTTC. Encoded protein: CATSDATSGGSYNEQFF.

The chain uses TRBV19 and TRBJ2-7; perhaps TRBD2 as D (7 bases). Trimming stripped 5 bases from V and 5 bases from J, with 13 bases between. The CDR3 length is 13 residues. Germline V gene sequence: CDR1 LNHDA, CDR2 SQIVND (reference sequence). CDR3 in DNA: TGTGCCAGTAGTCAAGGGGGGGGCGACGAGCAGTACGTC. Its protein is CASSQGGGDEQYV.

This clone was observed a single time. This chain links TRBV29-1 with TRBJ1-2; 7 nucleotides align to TRBD1. CDR1 SQVTM and CDR2 ANQGSEA come from the germline V gene. The V gene end was trimmed by 7 bases and the J gene end by 8 bases; junction bases not matched to a gene: 13. The CDR3 contains 13 residues. CDR3 DNA sequence: TGCAGCGCCGTCCTGGGACAGAAAAAAGGCTACACCTTC. Translation: CSAVLGQKKGYTF.

This chain connects TRBV6-5 to TRBJ1-4, with D perhaps TRBD1 (5 bases). The CDR3 sequence is 13 residues long. Looked up from germline, CDR1 is MNHEY and CDR2 is SVGAGI. Trimming removed 6 bases from V and 0 bases from J, with 5 bases in between. CDR3 sequence (DNA): TGTGCCAGCAGAGGGGCAACTAATGAAAAACTGTTTTTT. It encodes CASRGATNEKLFF.

This chain joins TRBV4-2 and TRBJ1-3; weak D call: TRBD1 (6 bases). V was cut by 3 bases and J by 6 bases, with 15 bases left in between. The length of the CDR3 is 15 residues. Germline loops: CDR1 LGHNA, CDR2 YNFKEQ. This chain's CDR3 is CASSQSPGALNTIYF. The DNA of the CDR3 is TGTGCCAGCAGCCAGTCCCCAGGGGCATTAAACACCATATATTTT.

The V gene is TRBV6-5, the J gene TRBJ1-1; D ambiguous. Germline loops: CDR1 MNHEY, CDR2 SVGAGI. Trimming cost V 8 bases and J 5 bases, with 15 bases left between them. The CDR3 sequence is 13 residues long. CDR3 DNA sequence: TGTGCCAGCGGTTTACATGTGAGGACTGAAGCTTTCTTT. This gives the protein CASGLHVRTEAFF.